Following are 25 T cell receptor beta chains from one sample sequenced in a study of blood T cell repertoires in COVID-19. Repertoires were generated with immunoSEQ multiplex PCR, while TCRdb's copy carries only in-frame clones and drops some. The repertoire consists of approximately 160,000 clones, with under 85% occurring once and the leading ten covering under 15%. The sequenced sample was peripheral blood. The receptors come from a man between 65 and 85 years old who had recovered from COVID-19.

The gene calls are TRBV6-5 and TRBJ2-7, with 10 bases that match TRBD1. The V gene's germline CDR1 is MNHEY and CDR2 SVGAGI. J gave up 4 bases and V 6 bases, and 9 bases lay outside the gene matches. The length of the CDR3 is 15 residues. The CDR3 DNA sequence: TGTGCCAGCAGCGCAACCCCGGGACAGGGGTACGAGCAGTACTTC. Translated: CASSATPGQGYEQYF.

The DNA for the CDR3 is TGTGCCAGCAGTGAAGCACAGAACACTGAAGCTTTCTTT. Translation: CASSEAQNTEAFF. The chain links TRBV6-1 to TRBJ1-1, with unresolved D. Trimming took off 0 bases at V and 1 base at J, with 3 bases between the two ends. Germline-derived CDR1 and CDR2 are MNHNS and SASEGT. The CDR3 length is 13 residues.

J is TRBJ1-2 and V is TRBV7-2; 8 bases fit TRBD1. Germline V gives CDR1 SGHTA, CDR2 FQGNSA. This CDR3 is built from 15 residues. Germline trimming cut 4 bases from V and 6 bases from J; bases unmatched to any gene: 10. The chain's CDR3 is CASSSLGTGGDGYTF. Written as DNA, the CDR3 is TGTGCCAGCAGCTCGTTAGGGACAGGTGGGGATGGCTACACCTTC.

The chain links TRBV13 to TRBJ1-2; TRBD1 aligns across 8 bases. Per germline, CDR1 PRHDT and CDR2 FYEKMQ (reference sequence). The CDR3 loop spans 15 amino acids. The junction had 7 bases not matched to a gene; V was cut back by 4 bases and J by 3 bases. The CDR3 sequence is CASSSNDRGDYGYTF. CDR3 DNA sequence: TGTGCCAGCAGCTCTAACGACAGGGGAGACTATGGCTACACCTTC.

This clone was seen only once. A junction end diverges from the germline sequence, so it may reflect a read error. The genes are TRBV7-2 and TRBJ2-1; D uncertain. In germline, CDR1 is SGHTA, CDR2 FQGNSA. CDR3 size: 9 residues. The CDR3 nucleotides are TGTGCCAGCAGCTTAAGTCAGGTCTTC. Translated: CASSLSQVF.

The chain's CDR3 is CASSLDRLHSYEQYF. DNA for the CDR3: TGTGCCAGCAGTTTGGACAGGTTGCATTCCTACGAGCAGTACTTC. The gene calls are TRBV11-2 and TRBJ2-7, with 7 bases lining up with TRBD1. The CDR3 sequence is 15 residues long. Germline V lookup: CDR1 SGHAT, CDR2 FQNNGV. The trim removed 6 bases at V and 1 base at J, leaving 9 bases unmatched.

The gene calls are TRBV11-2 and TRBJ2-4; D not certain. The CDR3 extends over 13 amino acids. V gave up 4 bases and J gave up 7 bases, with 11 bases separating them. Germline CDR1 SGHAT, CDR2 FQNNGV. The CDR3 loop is CASSSTLRNIQYF. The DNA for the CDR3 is TGTGCCAGCAGCTCGACACTCCGGAACATTCAGTACTTC.

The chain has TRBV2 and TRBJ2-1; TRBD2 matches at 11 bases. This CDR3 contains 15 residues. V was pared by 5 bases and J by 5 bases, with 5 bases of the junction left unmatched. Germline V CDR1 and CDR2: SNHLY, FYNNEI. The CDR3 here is CASSWVLAGDNEQFF. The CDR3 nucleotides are TGTGCCAGCAGTTGGGTACTAGCGGGAGACAATGAGCAGTTCTTC.

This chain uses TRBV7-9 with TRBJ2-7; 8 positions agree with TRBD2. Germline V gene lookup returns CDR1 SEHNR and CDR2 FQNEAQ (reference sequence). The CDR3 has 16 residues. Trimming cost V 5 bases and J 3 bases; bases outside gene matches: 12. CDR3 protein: CASSEGQREWDYEQYF. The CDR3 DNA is TGTGCCAGCAGCGAGGGTCAGCGGGAGTGGGACTACGAGCAGTACTTC.

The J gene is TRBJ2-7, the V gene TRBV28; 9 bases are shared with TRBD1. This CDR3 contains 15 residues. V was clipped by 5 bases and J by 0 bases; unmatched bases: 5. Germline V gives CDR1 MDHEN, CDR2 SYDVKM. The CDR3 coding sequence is TGTGCCAGCAGTATCCGGACAGGGGTCTCCTACGAGCAGTACTTC. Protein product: CASSIRTGVSYEQYF.

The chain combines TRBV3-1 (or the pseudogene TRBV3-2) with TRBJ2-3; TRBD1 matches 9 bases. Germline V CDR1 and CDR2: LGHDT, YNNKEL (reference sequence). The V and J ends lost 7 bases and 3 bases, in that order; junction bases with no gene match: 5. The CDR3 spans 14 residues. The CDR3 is CASIGTGLTDTQYF. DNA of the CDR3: TGTGCCAGCATCGGGACAGGGCTTACAGATACGCAGTATTTT.

The DNA of the CDR3 is TGTGCCATCAACGCAAGACCAGCGGATGTGCGTGAGCAGTACTTC. Translated: CAINARPADVREQYF. This sequence joins TRBV10-3 and TRBJ2-7, with TRBD2 as a possible D gene (5 bases). V lost 7 bases and J 7 bases, leaving 23 bases between the germline ends. CDR3 length: 15 residues. CDR1 is ENHRY and CDR2 is SYGVKD in the germline V gene.

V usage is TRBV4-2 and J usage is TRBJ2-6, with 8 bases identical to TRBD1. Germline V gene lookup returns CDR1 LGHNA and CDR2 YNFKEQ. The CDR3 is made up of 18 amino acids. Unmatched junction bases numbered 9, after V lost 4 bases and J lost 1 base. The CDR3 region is CASSPWTGTQSGANVLTF. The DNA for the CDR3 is TGTGCCAGCAGCCCCTGGACAGGGACCCAATCTGGGGCCAACGTCCTGACTTTC.

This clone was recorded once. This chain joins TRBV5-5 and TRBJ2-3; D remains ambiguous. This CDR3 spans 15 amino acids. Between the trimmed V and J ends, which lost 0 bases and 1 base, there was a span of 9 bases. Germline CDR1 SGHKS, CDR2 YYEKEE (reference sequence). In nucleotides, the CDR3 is TGTGCCAGCAGCTTGGTGCCCGGAGGCACAGATACGCAGTATTTT. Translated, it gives CASSLVPGGTDTQYF.

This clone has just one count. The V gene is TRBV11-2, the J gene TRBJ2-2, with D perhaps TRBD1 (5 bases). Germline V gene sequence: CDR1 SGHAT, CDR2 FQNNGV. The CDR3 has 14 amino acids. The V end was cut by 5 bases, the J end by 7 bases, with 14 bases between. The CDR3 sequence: CASSHQGLGGELFF. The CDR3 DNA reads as TGTGCCAGCAGCCACCAGGGTTTGGGCGGGGAGCTGTTTTTT.

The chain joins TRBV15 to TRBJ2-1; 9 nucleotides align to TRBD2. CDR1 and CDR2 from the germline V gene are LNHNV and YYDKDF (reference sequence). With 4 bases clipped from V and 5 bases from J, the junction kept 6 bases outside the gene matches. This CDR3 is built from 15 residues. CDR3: CATSIAGGYNNEQFF. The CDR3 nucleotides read TGTGCCACCAGCATTGCGGGGGGGTACAACAATGAGCAGTTCTTC.

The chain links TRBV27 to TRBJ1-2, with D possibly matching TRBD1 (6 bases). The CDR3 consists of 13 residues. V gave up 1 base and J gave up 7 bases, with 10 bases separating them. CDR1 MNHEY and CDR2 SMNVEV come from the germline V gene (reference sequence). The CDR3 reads CASSLLGARGYTF. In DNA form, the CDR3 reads TGTGCCAGCAGTTTATTGGGGGCGCGTGGCTACACCTTC.

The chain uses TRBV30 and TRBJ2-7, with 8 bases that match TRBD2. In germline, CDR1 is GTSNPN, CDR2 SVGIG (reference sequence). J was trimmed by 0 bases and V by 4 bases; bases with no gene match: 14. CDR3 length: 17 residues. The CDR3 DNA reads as TGTGCCTGGACGGTAGCGGGGAGACCCACCTACTCCTACGAGCAGTACTTC. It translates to CAWTVAGRPTYSYEQYF.

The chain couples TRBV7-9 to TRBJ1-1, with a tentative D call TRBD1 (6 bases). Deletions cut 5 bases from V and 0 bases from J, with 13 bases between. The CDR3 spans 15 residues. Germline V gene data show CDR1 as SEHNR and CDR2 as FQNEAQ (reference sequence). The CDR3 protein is CASSLGDNMNTEAFF. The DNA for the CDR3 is TGTGCCAGCAGCCTGGGGGACAATATGAACACTGAAGCTTTCTTT.

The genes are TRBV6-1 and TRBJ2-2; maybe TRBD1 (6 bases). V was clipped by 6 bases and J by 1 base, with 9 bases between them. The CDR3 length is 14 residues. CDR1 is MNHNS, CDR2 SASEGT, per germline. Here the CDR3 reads CASSPTGNTGELFF. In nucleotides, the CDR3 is TGTGCCAGCAGCCCGACAGGGAACACCGGGGAGCTGTTTTTT.

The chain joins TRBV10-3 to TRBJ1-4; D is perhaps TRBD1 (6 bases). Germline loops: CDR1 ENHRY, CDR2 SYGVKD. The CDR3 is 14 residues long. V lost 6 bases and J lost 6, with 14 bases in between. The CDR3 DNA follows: TGTGCCATCAGATCGGGGGGGGCTGATGAAAAACTGTTTTTT. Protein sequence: CAIRSGGADEKLFF.

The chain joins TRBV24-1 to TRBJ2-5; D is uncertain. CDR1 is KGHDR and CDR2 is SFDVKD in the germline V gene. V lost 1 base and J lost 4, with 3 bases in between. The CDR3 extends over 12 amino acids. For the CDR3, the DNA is TGTGCCACCAGTGATTTCGGAGAGACCCAGTACTTC. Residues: CATSDFGETQYF.

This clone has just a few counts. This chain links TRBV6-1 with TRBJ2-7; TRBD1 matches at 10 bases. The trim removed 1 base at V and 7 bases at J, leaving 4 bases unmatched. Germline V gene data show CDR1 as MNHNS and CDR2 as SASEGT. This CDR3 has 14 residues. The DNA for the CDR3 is TGTGCCAGCAGTGAAGGACAGGGGGCAGGGGAGCAGTACTTC. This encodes CASSEGQGAGEQYF.

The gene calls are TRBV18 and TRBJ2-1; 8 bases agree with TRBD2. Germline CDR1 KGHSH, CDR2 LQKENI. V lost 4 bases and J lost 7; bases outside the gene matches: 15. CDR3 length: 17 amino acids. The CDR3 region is CASSLNRGLAFGNEQFF. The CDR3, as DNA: TGTGCCAGCTCACTAAACAGAGGACTAGCCTTCGGGAATGAGCAGTTCTTC.

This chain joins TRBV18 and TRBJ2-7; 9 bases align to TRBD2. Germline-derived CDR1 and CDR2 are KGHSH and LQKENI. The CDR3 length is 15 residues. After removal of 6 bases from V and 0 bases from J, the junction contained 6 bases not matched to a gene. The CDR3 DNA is TGTGCCAGCTCTCCTAGCGGGGACCCCTCCTACGAGCAGTACTTC. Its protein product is CASSPSGDPSYEQYF.